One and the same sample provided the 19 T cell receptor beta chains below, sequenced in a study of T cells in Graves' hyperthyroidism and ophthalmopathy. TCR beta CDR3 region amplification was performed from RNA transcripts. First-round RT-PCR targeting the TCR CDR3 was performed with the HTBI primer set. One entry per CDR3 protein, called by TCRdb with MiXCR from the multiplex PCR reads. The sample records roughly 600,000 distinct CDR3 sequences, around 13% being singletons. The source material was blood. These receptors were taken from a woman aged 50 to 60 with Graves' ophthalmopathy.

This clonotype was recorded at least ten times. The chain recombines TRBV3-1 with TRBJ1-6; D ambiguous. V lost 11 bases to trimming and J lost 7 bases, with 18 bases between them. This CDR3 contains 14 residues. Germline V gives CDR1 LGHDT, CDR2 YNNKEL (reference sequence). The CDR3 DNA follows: TGTGCCCGATACCCCGTCCTAGGGAATTCACCCCTCCACTTT. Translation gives CARYPVLGNSPLHF. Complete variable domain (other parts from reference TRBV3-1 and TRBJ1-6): DTAVSQTPKYLVTQMGNDKSIKCEQNLGHDTMYWYKQDSKKFLKIMFSYNNKELIINETVPNRFSPKSPDKAHLNLHINSLELGDSAVYFCARYPVLGNSPLHFGNGTRLTVT.

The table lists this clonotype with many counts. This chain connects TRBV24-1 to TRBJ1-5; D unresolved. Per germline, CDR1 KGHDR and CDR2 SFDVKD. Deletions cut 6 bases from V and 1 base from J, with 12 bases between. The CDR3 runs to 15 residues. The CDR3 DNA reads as TGTGCCACCAGTCACCGGGGAGGAAGCAATCAGCCCCAGCATTTT. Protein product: CATSHRGGSNQPQHF.

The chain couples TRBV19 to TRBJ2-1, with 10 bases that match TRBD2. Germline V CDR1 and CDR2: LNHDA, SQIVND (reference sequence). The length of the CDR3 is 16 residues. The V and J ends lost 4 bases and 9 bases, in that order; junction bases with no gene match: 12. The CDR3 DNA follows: TGTGCCAGTAGTAGTTGGATCCTAGCGGGAGAGAGTGAGCAGTTCTTC. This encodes CASSSWILAGESEQFF.

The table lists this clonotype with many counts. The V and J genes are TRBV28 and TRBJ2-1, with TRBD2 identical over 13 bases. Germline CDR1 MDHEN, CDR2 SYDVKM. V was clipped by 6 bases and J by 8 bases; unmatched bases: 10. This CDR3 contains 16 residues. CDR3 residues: CASRHTTSGRGYEQFF. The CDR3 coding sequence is TGTGCCAGCAGACATACAACTAGCGGGAGGGGCTATGAGCAGTTCTTC.

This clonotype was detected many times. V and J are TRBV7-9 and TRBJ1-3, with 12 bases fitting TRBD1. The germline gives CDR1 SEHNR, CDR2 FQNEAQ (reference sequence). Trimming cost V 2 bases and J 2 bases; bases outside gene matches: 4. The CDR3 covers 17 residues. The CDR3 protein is CASSLLRDRGPGNTIYF. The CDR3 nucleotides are TGTGCCAGCAGCTTACTCCGGGACAGGGGGCCTGGAAACACCATATATTTT.

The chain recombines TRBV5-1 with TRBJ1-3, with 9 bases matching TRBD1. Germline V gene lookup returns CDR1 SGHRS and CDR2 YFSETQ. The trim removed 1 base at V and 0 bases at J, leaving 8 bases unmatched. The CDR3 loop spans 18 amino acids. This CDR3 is CASSLNTGTGTSGNTIYF. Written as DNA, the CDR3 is TGCGCCAGCAGCTTGAATACCGGGACAGGGACCTCTGGAAACACCATATATTTT.

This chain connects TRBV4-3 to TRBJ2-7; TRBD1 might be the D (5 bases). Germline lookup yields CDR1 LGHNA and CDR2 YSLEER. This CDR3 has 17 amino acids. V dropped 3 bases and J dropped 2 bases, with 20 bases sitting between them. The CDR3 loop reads CASSHSRFGDSTYEQYF. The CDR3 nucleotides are TGCGCCAGCAGCCACTCGAGATTTGGTGACAGTACCTACGAGCAGTACTTC.

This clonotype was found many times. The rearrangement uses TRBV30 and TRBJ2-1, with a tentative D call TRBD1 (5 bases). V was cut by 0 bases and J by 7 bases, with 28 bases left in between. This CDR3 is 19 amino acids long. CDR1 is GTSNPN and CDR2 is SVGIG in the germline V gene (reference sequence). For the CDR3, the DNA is TGTGCCTGGAGTGTACCTTTGAGTCTGTGGCAGGGCAAAGGTAATGAGCAGTTCTTC. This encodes CAWSVPLSLWQGKGNEQFF.

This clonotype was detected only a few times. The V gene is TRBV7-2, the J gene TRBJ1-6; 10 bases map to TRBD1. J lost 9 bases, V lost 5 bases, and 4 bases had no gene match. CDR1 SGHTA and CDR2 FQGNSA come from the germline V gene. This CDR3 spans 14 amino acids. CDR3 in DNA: TGTGCCAGCAGCCGACGACAGGGGGCTTCACCCCTCCACTTT. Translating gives CASSRRQGASPLHF.

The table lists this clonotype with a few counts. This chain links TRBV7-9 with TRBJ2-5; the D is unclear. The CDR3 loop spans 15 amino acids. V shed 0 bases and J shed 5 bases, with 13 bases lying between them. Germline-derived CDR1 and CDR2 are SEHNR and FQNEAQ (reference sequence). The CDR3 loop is CASSLATTPAETQYF. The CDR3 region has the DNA TGTGCCAGCAGCTTAGCGACGACTCCCGCGGAGACCCAGTACTTC.

This CDR3 is CATSREGLAGIYEQYF. CDR3 in DNA: TGTGCCACCAGCAGAGAGGGGCTAGCGGGAATCTACGAGCAGTACTTC. The chain joins TRBV15 to TRBJ2-7, with 9 bases lining up with TRBD2. The trim removed 0 bases at V and 3 bases at J, leaving 6 bases unmatched. The germline gives CDR1 LNHNV, CDR2 YYDKDF (reference sequence). The CDR3 covers 16 residues.

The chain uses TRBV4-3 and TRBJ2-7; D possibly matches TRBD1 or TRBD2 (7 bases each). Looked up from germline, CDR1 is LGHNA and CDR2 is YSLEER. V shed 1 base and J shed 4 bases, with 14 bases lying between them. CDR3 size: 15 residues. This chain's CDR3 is CASSQGVQGGYEQYF. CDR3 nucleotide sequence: TGCGCCAGCAGCCAAGGTGTCCAGGGGGGGTACGAGCAGTACTTC.

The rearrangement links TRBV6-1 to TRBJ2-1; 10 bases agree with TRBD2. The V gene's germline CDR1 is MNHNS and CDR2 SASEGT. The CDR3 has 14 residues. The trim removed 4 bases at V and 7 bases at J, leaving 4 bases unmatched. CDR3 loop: CASSAPSGSNEQFF. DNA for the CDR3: TGTGCCAGCAGTGCGCCTAGCGGGAGTAATGAGCAGTTCTTC.

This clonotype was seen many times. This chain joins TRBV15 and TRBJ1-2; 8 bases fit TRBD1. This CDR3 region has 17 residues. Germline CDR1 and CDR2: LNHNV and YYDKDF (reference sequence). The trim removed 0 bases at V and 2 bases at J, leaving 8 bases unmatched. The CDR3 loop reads CATSRDRSNRGNYGYTF. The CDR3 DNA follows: TGTGCCACCAGCAGAGATCGATCGAACAGGGGGAACTATGGCTACACCTTC.

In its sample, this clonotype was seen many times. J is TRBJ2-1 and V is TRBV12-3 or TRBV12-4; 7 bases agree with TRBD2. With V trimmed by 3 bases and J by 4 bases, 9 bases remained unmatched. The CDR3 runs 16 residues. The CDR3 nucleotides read TGTGCCAGCAGTTTTTCCGGTATTAGCGGGTACAATGAGCAGTTCTTC. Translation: CASSFSGISGYNEQFF.

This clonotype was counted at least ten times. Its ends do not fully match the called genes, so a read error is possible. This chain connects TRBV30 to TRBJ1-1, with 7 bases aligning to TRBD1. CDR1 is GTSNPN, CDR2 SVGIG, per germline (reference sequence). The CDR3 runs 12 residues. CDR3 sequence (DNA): TGTGCCTGGAGTGGACAGGGCCTTGAAGTTTTCTTT. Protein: CAWSGQGLEVFF.

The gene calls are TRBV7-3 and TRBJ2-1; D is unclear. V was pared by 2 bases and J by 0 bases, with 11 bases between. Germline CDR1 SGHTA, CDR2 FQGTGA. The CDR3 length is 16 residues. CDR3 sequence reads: CASSLSRRASYNEQFF. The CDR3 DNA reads TGTGCCAGCAGCTTATCCCGTCGGGCCTCCTACAATGAGCAGTTCTTC.

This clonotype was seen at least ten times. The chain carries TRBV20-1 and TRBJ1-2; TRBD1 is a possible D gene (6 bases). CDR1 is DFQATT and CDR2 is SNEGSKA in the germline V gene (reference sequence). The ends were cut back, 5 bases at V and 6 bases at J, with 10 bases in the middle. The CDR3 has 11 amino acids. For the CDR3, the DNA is TGCAGTGCTCGAGGGGGGAATGGCTACACCTTC. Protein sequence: CSARGGNGYTF.

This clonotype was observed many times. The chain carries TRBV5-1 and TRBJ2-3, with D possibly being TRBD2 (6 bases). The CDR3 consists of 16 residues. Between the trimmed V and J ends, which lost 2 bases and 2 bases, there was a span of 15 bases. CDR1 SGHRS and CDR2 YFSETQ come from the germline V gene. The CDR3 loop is CASSLARDWLTDTQYF. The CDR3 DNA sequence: TGCGCCAGCAGCTTAGCCCGGGACTGGCTCACAGATACGCAGTATTTT.